This T cell receptor (beta chain) was sequenced in a study of T cells in Graves' hyperthyroidism and ophthalmopathy. Germline-derived CDR1 and CDR2 are KGHDR and SFDVKD. The trim removed 5 bases at V and 0 bases at J, leaving 5 bases unmatched. The CDR3 runs 17 residues. There are a few counts of this clonotype. RNA transcripts yielded amplified TCR beta CDR3 regions. HTBI primers were employed in a first-round RT-PCR of the TCR CDR3. TCRdb recomputed calls from the multiplex PCR reads with MiXCR, one row per CDR3 protein. The table shows approximately 640,000 distinct CDR3 sequences, with approximately 42% occurring only once.

Input material: peripheral blood or thyroid tissue (not recorded which). V usage is TRBV24-1 and J usage is TRBJ2-2; 10 nucleotides align to TRBD2. The clonotype comes from an adult man with Graves' disease, either hyperthyroidism or ophthalmopathy (not recorded which). The CDR3 DNA reads as TGTGCCACCAGTGCGAAGCGGGAGGGTTCGAACACCGGGGAGCTGTTTTTT. Protein sequence: CATSAKREGSNTGELFF.